The T cell receptor beta chain described here comes from a study of blood T cells in healthy people across ages. This CDR3 contains 15 residues. Germline V gene sequence: CDR1 MGHRA, CDR2 YSYEKL. As concerns this clonotype: The antigen is unknown.

A second about 6 to 11 cycle PCR used barcoded and J-beta primers. Individual samples furnished no less than 2.5 million CDR3-containing paired-end reads apiece. From the 5' RACE reads, TCRdb called clonotypes with MiXCR, one entry per CDR3 protein. The repertoire includes about 1.7 million distinct CDR3 sequences, approximately 30% of them detected once, and about 8% sits in the top ten. Peripheral blood, about 10 milliliters per donor, was collected. Study-level results: Naive CD4+ cells and diversity were both higher in long-lived donors than in aged donors. Nothing was known about donor CMV status, and this possibly confounded expanded clonotype changes.

The sequencing sample was made of blood. The V and J genes are TRBV4-1 and TRBJ2-7, with 8 bases aligning to TRBD1. The J call is uncertain, as TRBJ2-5 better fits the DNA end. The sequence came from a woman aged 25 to 39 in good health. The CDR3 sequence: CASSQADRDQETQYF. The CDR3 coding sequence is TGCGCCAGCAGCCAGGCGGACAGGGACCAAGAGACCCAGTACTTC.